Following are 25 T cell receptor beta chains from one sample sequenced in a study of cytomegalovirus exposure and HLA in healthy donors (TCRdb year 2017). Library creation used the immunoSEQ multiplex PCR assay. The multiplex PCR relied on a mix of 60 forward primers for TCR Vbeta segments and 13 reverse primers for TCR Jbeta segments. Imported from immuneACCESS, the table was reduced by TCRdb to in-frame sequences with V and J called. These copies leave out some clones; in studies compared against another copy, an unresolved V gene accounts for under half, and the cause of the remainder is not known. Counted in this sample were around 200,000 clones; almost 80% of them appeared once. The ten biggest clones cover around 2% of the sample. The sequencing sample was made of PBMCs. The origin of the receptors is a man aged 18 to 30 in good health and CMV-seronegative.

This sequence joins TRBV10-2 and TRBJ2-7, with 11 bases aligning to TRBD1. The CDR3 runs 13 residues. After removal of 7 bases from V and 5 bases from J, the junction contained 4 bases not matched to a gene. CDR1 is WSHSY and CDR2 is SAAADI in the germline V gene. Written as DNA, the CDR3 is TGCGCCAGCACCGGGACAGGGGGAGACGAGCAGTACTTC. This encodes CASTGTGGDEQYF.

The J gene is TRBJ2-7, the V gene TRBV30, with 10 nucleotides matching TRBD1. The CDR3 length is 14 residues. CDR1 is GTSNPN, CDR2 SVGIG, per germline (reference sequence). V shed 4 bases, J shed 2 bases, and the junction held 5 bases outside the gene matches. CDR3 sequence reads: CAWTLGQGAYEQYF. As DNA, the CDR3 is TGTGCCTGGACCCTAGGACAGGGGGCCTACGAGCAGTACTTC.

The J gene is TRBJ1-4, the V gene TRBV5-6, with D unresolved. The CDR3 is made up of 15 amino acids. V gave up 3 bases and J gave up 1 base, with 10 bases separating them. Germline-derived CDR1 and CDR2 are SGHDT and YYEEEE. CDR3 sequence: CASSSVGRTNEKLFF. CDR3 DNA sequence: TGTGCCAGCAGCTCCGTGGGGAGAACTAATGAAAAACTGTTTTTT.

The CDR3 here is CASSPLAGQGPYEQYF. As DNA, the CDR3 is TGTGCCAGCAGCCCACTGGCAGGACAGGGACCCTACGAGCAGTACTTC. The chain links TRBV28 to TRBJ2-7; TRBD1 matches 8 bases. CDR3 length: 16 residues. The V gene's germline CDR1 is MDHEN and CDR2 SYDVKM. The junction had 12 bases not matched to a gene; V was cut back by 6 bases and J by 2 bases.

CDR3 residues: CAWSVGDLRDGYTF. DNA for the CDR3: TGTGCCTGGAGTGTAGGGGACTTACGGGATGGCTACACCTTC. The rearrangement joins TRBV30 to TRBJ1-2, with D perhaps matching TRBD1 (5 bases). Trimming took off 0 bases at V and 6 bases at J, with 14 bases between the two ends. Germline CDR1 reads GTSNPN; CDR2 reads SVGIG (reference sequence). The CDR3 has 14 amino acids.

This clone was found once. The J gene is TRBJ2-5, the V gene TRBV7-6, with D possibly TRBD2 on 7 matching bases. There are 17 residues in the CDR3. The V gene lost 3 bases and the J gene lost 0 bases, with 17 bases spanning the gap. CDR1 and CDR2 (germline): SGHVS, FNYEAQ. The CDR3 region is CASSFLRQAGDQETQYF. As DNA, the CDR3 is TGTGCCAGCAGCTTCCTTCGACAGGCGGGGGACCAAGAGACCCAGTACTTC.

The chain has TRBV28 and TRBJ1-5; no definite D call. The length of the CDR3 is 16 residues. The germline CDR1 and CDR2 sequences are MDHEN and SYDVKM. The V end lost 2 bases, the J end lost 0 bases, and 11 bases lay between the germline ends. Here the CDR3 reads CASSLGQTSSNQPQHF. The CDR3 DNA follows: TGTGCCAGCAGTTTAGGGCAGACAAGTAGCAATCAGCCCCAGCATTTT.

The chain uses TRBV7-6 and TRBJ1-1; D gene ambiguous. In germline, CDR1 is SGHVS, CDR2 FNYEAQ. V was pared by 5 bases and J by 1 base, with 11 bases between. The CDR3 has 14 amino acids. CDR3 in amino acids: CASSPQTANTEAFF. The CDR3 DNA reads TGTGCCAGCAGCCCCCAGACTGCGAACACTGAAGCTTTCTTT. Complete variable domain (other parts from reference TRBV7-6 and TRBJ1-1): GAGVSQSPRYKVTKRGQDVALRCDPISGHVSLYWYRQALGQGPEFLTYFNYEAQQDKSGLPNDRFSAERPEGSISTLTIQRTEQRDSAMYRCASSPQTANTEAFFGQGTRLTVV.

The J gene is TRBJ1-5, the V gene TRBV29-1; TRBD1 agrees at 9 bases. CDR1 is SQVTM, CDR2 ANQGSEA, per germline. The length of the CDR3 is 14 residues. CDR3 sequence reads: CSYWTGDSNQPQHF. In DNA form, the CDR3 reads TGCAGTTATTGGACAGGGGATAGCAATCAGCCCCAGCATTTT.

The chain uses TRBV18 and TRBJ1-1; TRBD1 might be the D (6 bases). There are 15 residues in the CDR3. Germline V gene sequence: CDR1 KGHSH, CDR2 LQKENI. V lost 3 bases to trimming and J lost 6 bases, with 17 bases between them. The CDR3, as DNA: TGTGCCAGCTCACCCCCGCGGACAGACAACGCTGAAGCTTTCTTT. Its translation: CASSPPRTDNAEAFF.

This clone has just a few counts. V gene TRBV4-3 combines with J gene TRBJ2-3; 13 nucleotides agree with TRBD2. Germline CDR1 reads LGHNA; CDR2 reads YSLEER. Trimming at V came to 1 base and at J to 0 bases, leaving 7 bases not matched to a gene. The CDR3 length is 19 residues. The CDR3, as DNA: TGCGCCAGCAGCCAAGGGCCTGGACTAGCGGGGGATAGCACAGATACGCAGTATTTT. Its translation is CASSQGPGLAGDSTDTQYF.

This clone was seen just once. Other nucleotide sequences from this sample produce the same CDR3. The chain links TRBV30 to TRBJ2-5; perhaps TRBD2 as D (5 bases). The germline V gene has CDR1 GTSNPN and CDR2 SVGIG (reference sequence). V was cut by 2 bases and J by 4 bases, with 11 bases left in between. This CDR3 comprises 13 residues. CDR3 residues: CAWSRLARETQYF. CDR3 DNA: TGTGCCTGGAGTAGGCTAGCTCGAGAGACCCAGTACTTC. Filled out from reference TRBV30 and TRBJ2-5, the complete variable domain reads SQTIHQWPATLVQPVGSPLSLECTVEGTSNPNLYWYRQAAGRGLQLLFYSVGIGQISSEVPQNLSASRPQDRQFILSSKKLLLSDSGFYLCAWSRLARETQYFGPGTRLLVL.

The rearrangement uses TRBV6-1 and TRBJ2-2; D gene unclear. This CDR3 spans 14 amino acids. V lost 8 bases, J lost 4 bases, and 14 bases lay in between. Germline CDR1 MNHNS, CDR2 SASEGT. The CDR3 DNA sequence: TGTGCCAGCCTCGAAACGATGAGCACCGGGGAGCTGTTTTTT. It codes for CASLETMSTGELFF.

J is TRBJ2-1 and V is TRBV4-1, with D possibly TRBD2 on 5 matching bases. Germline V gene data show CDR1 as MGHRA and CDR2 as YSYEKL. Trimming removed 4 bases at V and 0 bases at J, with 10 bases between. The CDR3 is made up of 15 amino acids. Here the CDR3 DNA reads TGCGCCAGCAGCCCCGTGACTAACTCCTACAATGAGCAGTTCTTC. Its translation: CASSPVTNSYNEQFF.

This clone appeared a few times. The chain recombines TRBV2 with TRBJ1-4, with 9 positions matching TRBD1. CDR3 length: 14 amino acids. Trimming took 6 bases from V and 7 from J; bases not matched to a gene: 6. The V gene's germline CDR1 is SNHLY and CDR2 FYNNEI. This CDR3 reads CASRDRGEGEKLFF. CDR3 nucleotide sequence: TGTGCCAGCAGGGACAGGGGAGAAGGTGAAAAACTGTTTTTT.

V gene TRBV6-5 combines with J gene TRBJ1-5; TRBD1 matches at 9 bases. Looked up from germline, CDR1 is MNHEY and CDR2 is SVGAGI. This CDR3 spans 15 amino acids. After removal of 4 bases from V and 5 bases from J, the junction contained 6 bases not matched to a gene. CDR3 amino acids: CASSSRTGGDQPQHF. The CDR3 DNA reads as TGTGCCAGCAGTTCCCGAACAGGGGGCGATCAGCCCCAGCATTTT.

This chain connects TRBV7-2 to TRBJ1-5; 10 bases fit TRBD1. This CDR3 spans 15 amino acids. Looked up from germline, CDR1 is SGHTA and CDR2 is FQGNSA. With V trimmed by 6 bases and J by 7 bases, 9 bases remained unmatched. CDR3 loop: CASSFRDRGEQPQHF. The CDR3 DNA is TGTGCCAGCAGTTTCCGGGACAGGGGTGAGCAGCCCCAGCATTTT.

The rearrangement uses TRBV5-1 and TRBJ2-3; 7 nucleotides align to TRBD2. The V gene's germline CDR1 is SGHRS and CDR2 YFSETQ. V shed 4 bases, J shed 4 bases, and the junction held 6 bases outside the gene matches. The CDR3 contains 14 residues. The CDR3 DNA reads TGCGCCAGCAGCCAGACGGGGGGTCCAGATACGCAGTATTTT. Its protein product is CASSQTGGPDTQYF.

The V and J genes are TRBV6-6 and TRBJ1-6; tentatively, D is TRBD1 (5 bases). V lost 2 bases and J 6 bases, leaving 11 bases between the germline ends. CDR1 is MNHNY, CDR2 SVGAGI, per germline (reference sequence). The CDR3 runs to 15 residues. The CDR3 region is CASSYGFGANSPLHF. CDR3 in DNA: TGTGCCAGCAGTTACGGGTTTGGGGCTAATTCACCCCTCCACTTT.

The chain recombines TRBV7-9 with TRBJ1-1, with D possibly being TRBD1 (5 bases). Germline V gene lookup returns CDR1 SEHNR and CDR2 FQNEAQ (reference sequence). V was shortened by 5 bases and J by 0 bases, with 16 bases between the two germline ends. CDR3 length: 16 residues. This CDR3 reads CASSTGKAALNTEAFF. The CDR3 DNA follows: TGTGCCAGCAGCACAGGAAAGGCGGCCTTGAACACTGAAGCTTTCTTT.

This chain joins TRBV19 and TRBJ2-7; TRBD2 matches at 8 bases. Germline CDR1 is LNHDA and CDR2 is SQIVND (reference sequence). This CDR3 region has 14 residues. V was pared by 8 bases and J by 0 bases, with 6 bases of the junction left unmatched. CDR3 in DNA: TGTGCCAGTGCACTAGCGGACAGCTCCTACGAGCAGTACTTC. The encoded protein is CASALADSSYEQYF.

V gene TRBV4-3 combines with J gene TRBJ1-1, with a possible D match to TRBD1 (6 bases). The CDR3 consists of 14 residues. Germline CDR1 LGHNA, CDR2 YSLEER. Trimming shortened V by 0 bases and J by 6 bases, and 11 bases separated the two germline ends. CDR3 protein: CASSQDRGSAEAFF. The CDR3 DNA follows: TGCGCCAGCAGCCAAGACAGGGGTAGCGCTGAAGCTTTCTTT.

This clone was seen a few times. The gene calls are TRBV7-6 and TRBJ2-2; D is unresolved. The CDR3 covers 16 residues. CDR1 and CDR2 from the germline V gene are SGHVS and FNYEAQ. Trimming took off 5 bases at V and 1 base at J, with 14 bases between the two ends. This CDR3 is CASSPTSTQNTGELFF. The CDR3 DNA reads TGTGCCAGCAGCCCCACCTCGACACAGAACACCGGGGAGCTGTTTTTT.

With regard to this clone: A read error may produce the germline difference seen at one junction end. The rearrangement joins TRBV11-1 to TRBJ2-1, with TRBD2 identical over 12 bases. This CDR3 comprises 16 residues. Germline V gives CDR1 SGHAT, CDR2 FQDESV (reference sequence). CDR3 DNA sequence: TGTGCCGGCAGACTAGCGGGAGTTGTTTGGAACAATGAGCAGTTCTTC. Amino acids: CAGRLAGVVWNNEQFF.

The chain links TRBV5-1 to TRBJ2-5, with TRBD2 matching 8 bases. Germline-derived CDR1 and CDR2 are SGHRS and YFSETQ. Trimming took 5 bases from V and 1 from J; bases not matched to a gene: 4. The CDR3 spans 14 residues. The DNA for the CDR3 is TGCGCCAGCAGAACTAGCGGAATCCAAGAGACCCAGTACTTC. Its protein product is CASRTSGIQETQYF.